This T cell receptor beta chain derives from a study of T cells after yellow fever vaccination. Study details: In the case of low-cell-number fractions, SMART-Seq v4 Ultra Low Input was used for preparation. General study results and limits: In post-booster samples, most primary-vaccination clones reappeared (about 96% CD4, 75% to 90% CD8). Just a small share of clonotypes turned up in the CD4 compartment as well as the CD8 compartment.

Synthesis of TCR cDNA relied on 5'RACE template switching, which attached a universal primer site and UMIs. One entry per CDR3 protein results from TCRdb running MiXCR on the 5' RACE reads. The table has 250,000 to 300,000 distinct CDR3 sequences, 5.2% seen once. This clonotype was observed a handful of times. Its specificity is unknown. J lost 5 bases, V lost 4 bases, and 5 bases had no gene match. The germline V gene has CDR1 SGHVS and CDR2 FQNEAQ. The CDR3 totals 14 residues. The sequences come from CD4+ T cells sorted from PBMCs, collected on the day of the yellow fever booster vaccination. The sequence was collected from a man in his late teens or twenties who received the YFV17D yellow fever vaccine. The rearrangement links TRBV7-8 to TRBJ2-7, with 10 bases matching TRBD1. The DNA for the CDR3 is TGTGCCAGCAGCTCCGGGACAGGGGTTAACGAGCAGTACTTC. As protein: CASSSGTGVNEQYF.